Reported below is one T cell receptor beta chain. Under the authors' procedure: How many nucleated cells were present was estimated from reference gene primer amplification. TCRdb keeps only in-frame clones here, not all; method: immunoSEQ multiplex PCR. V and J calls and clone size come straight from that table; D and trimming were deduced from the DNA. The repertoire has 140,000 to 150,000 clones, more than 85% of them found once; the top ten carry 2.5% to 3%. This entry is derived from a study of blood T cell repertoires in COVID-19. About the research overall: Acute-phase and convalescent COVID-19 samples originated in the United States, Italy and Spain. The analysed material was cDNA or gDNA that came from T cells, B-cell-depleted T cells, or PBMCs.

The CDR3 is 15 amino acids. CDR1 MNHEY and CDR2 SVGAGI come from the germline V gene. J gave up 3 bases and V 2 bases, and 4 bases lay outside the gene matches. Sequencing input: peripheral blood. The chain employs TRBV6-5 and TRBJ2-7; TRBD1 aligns across 10 bases. This TCR was recovered from a man in his sixties with active or convalescent COVID-19. DNA of the CDR3: TGTGCCAGCAGTTACAGGGACAGGGGCTACTACGAGCAGTACTTC. As protein: CASSYRDRGYYEQYF.